This T cell receptor beta chain was sequenced during a study of regulatory T cells in long-lasting Graves disease. Library construction for TCR beta used iRepertoire HTBI primers and Arm-PCR of CDR3 regions. TCRdb reprocessed the multiplex PCR reads via MiXCR and lists one record per CDR3 protein. The repertoire holds roughly 430,000 distinct CDR3 sequences, around 15% seen once, with about 10% in the top ten. Germline V gives CDR1 MDHEN, CDR2 SYDVKM. The V gene end was trimmed by 4 bases and the J gene end by 4 bases; junction bases not matched to a gene: 9. This CDR3 region has 16 residues. The time point is: newly diagnosed GD, antithyroid drugs for less than 3 months. PBMCs were the source of the RNA used for TCR sequencing. These data also featured in a second study, about T cells in Graves' hyperthyroidism and ophthalmopathy.

The sequence derives from a woman in her thirties with Graves disease. Sequenced here: peripheral blood mononuclear cells (PBMCs), sampled at new diagnosis, from a patient treated with antithyroid drugs. The chain couples TRBV28 to TRBJ2-1; 8 bases are a match to TRBD2. This CDR3 is CASSSPRLAPYNEQFF. Written as DNA, the CDR3 is TGTGCCAGCAGTTCCCCCAGACTAGCGCCTTACAATGAGCAGTTCTTC.